These T cell receptor beta chains were read from a single sample in a study of blood T cell repertoires in COVID-19. Assay used: immunoSEQ multiplex PCR; TCRdb lists only in-frame clones, some missing. In the table there are more than 150,000 clones, about nine tenths of which are singletons. Material for sequencing was PBMCs or T cells enriched from blood (not recorded which). Receptor source: a woman aged 25-40 years who had recovered from COVID-19. The conserved cysteine and the conserved F or W are not part of the CDR3 here. Each record gives: V gene, CDR3 length, CDR3 protein.

v_gene: TRBV11-3; len: 15; CDR3aa: ASSSPGLAGVLDEQF
v_gene: TRBV12-3/TRBV12-4; len: 11; CDR3aa: ASSLWGGTEAF
v_gene: TRBV7-6; len: 16; CDR3aa: ASSLSPGQRVSNQPQH
v_gene: TRBV5-1; len: 13; CDR3aa: ASSLSGTGDSEQF
v_gene: TRBV12-5; len: 11; CDR3aa: ASGQQTDYGYT
v_gene: TRBV9; len: 10; CDR3aa: ASSVAQDGYT
v_gene: TRBV5-1; len: 11; CDR3aa: ASSLSALETQY
v_gene: TRBV9; len: 12; CDR3aa: ASSSSTRYYEQY
v_gene: TRBV15; len: 12; CDR3aa: ATSRGTSPGELF
v_gene: TRBV11-3; len: 14; CDR3aa: ASSIRQVSVTDTQY
v_gene: TRBV7-2; len: 15; CDR3aa: ASSQGGGVHRYNEQF
v_gene: TRBV3-1/TRBV3-2; len: 11; CDR3aa: ASSRQMNTEAF
v_gene: TRBV13; len: 17; CDR3aa: ASSRRLGTRDSTYNEQF
v_gene: TRBV5-6; len: 12; CDR3aa: ASSFTGFTGELF
v_gene: TRBV18; len: 11; CDR3aa: ASSPGSYNEQF
v_gene: TRBV16; len: 11; CDR3aa: ASSQVQLYGYT
v_gene: TRBV10-3; len: 12; CDR3aa: AISGVGASGALH
v_gene: TRBV29-1; len: 10; CDR3aa: SVEGGGGGYT
v_gene: TRBV6-4; len: 13; CDR3aa: ASRRGGTYNSPLH
v_gene: TRBV14; len: 12; CDR3aa: ASSWTGGFVGYT
v_gene: TRBV6-1; len: 15; CDR3aa: ASSEAFGRGRAYGYT